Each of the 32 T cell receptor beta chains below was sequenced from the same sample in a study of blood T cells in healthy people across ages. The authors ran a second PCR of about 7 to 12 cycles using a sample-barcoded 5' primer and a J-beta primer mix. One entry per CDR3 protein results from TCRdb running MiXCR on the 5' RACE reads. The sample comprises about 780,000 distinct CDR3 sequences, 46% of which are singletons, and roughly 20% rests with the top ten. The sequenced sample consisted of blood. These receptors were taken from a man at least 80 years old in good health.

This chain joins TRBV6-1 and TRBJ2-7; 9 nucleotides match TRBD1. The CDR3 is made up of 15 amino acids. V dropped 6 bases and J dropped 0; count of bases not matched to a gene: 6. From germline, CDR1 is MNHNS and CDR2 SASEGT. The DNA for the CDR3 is TGTGCCAGCAGGGGAAGGACAGGGGACTCCTACGAGCAGTACTTC. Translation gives CASRGRTGDSYEQYF.

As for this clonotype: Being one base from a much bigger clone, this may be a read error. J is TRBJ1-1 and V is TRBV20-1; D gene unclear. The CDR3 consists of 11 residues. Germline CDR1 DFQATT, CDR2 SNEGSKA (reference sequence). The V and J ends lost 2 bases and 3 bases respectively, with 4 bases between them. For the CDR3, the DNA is TGCAGTGCTAGACTGGACACTGAAGCTTTCTTT. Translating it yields CSARLDTEAFF.

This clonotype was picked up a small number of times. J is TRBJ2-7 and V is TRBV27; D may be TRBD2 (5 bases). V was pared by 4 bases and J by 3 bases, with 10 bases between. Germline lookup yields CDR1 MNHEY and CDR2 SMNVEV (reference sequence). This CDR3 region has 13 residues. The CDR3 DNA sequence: TGTGCCAGCAGTTGGGGAGTTCGCTACGAGCAGTACTTC. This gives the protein CASSWGVRYEQYF.

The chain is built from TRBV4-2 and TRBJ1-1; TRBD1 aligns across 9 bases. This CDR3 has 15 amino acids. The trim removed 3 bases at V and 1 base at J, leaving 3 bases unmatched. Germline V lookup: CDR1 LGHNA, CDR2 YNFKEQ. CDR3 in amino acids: CASSHDRGRNTEAFF. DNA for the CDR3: TGTGCCAGCAGCCACGACAGGGGGAGGAACACTGAAGCTTTCTTT.

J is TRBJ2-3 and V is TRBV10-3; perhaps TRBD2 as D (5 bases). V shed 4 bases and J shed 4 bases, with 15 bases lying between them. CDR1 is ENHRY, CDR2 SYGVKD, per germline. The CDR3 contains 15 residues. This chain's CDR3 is CAISARELGSDTQYF. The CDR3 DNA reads TGTGCCATCAGTGCCCGGGAACTAGGGTCAGATACGCAGTATTTT.

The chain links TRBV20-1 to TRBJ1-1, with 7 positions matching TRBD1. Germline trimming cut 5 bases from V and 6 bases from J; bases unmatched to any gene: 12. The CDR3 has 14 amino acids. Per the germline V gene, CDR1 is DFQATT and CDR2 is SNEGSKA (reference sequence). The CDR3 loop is CSAEQQGMRAEAFF. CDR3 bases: TGCAGTGCTGAACAACAGGGGATGAGGGCTGAAGCTTTCTTT.

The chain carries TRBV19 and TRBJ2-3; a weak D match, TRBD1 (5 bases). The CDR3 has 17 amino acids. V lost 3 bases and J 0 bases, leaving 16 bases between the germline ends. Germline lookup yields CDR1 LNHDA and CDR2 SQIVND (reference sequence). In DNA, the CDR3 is TGTGCCAGTAGTATCCGGACCGGACAAGTTAGCACAGATACGCAGTATTTT. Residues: CASSIRTGQVSTDTQYF.

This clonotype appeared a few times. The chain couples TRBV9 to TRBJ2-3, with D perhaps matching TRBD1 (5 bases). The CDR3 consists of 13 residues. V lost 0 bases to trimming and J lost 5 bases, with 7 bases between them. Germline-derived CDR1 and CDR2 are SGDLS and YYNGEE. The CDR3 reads CASSVGGRDTQYF. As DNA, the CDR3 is TGTGCCAGCAGCGTAGGGGGCAGAGATACGCAGTATTTT.

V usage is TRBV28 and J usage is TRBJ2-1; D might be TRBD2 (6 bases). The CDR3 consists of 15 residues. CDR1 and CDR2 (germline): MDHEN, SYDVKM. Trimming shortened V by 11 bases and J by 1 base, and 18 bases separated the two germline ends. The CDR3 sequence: CAHKHASASYNEQFF. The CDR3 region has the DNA TGTGCCCACAAACATGCTAGCGCGTCCTACAATGAGCAGTTCTTC.

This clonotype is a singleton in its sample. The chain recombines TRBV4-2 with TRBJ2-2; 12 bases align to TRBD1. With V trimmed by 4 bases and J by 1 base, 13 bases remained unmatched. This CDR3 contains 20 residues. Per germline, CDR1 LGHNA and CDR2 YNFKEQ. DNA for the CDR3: TGTGCCAGCAGCCCCCCCCCGGGACAGGGGGCCCGTTTGAACACCGGGGAGCTGTTTTTT. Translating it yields CASSPPPGQGARLNTGELFF.

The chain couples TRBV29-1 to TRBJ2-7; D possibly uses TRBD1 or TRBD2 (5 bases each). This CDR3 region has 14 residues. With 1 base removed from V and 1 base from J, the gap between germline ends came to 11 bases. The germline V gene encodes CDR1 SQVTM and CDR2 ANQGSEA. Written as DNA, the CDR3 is TGCAGCGTTGAAGGAGGGGAAACATCCTACGAGCAGTACTTC. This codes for CSVEGGETSYEQYF.

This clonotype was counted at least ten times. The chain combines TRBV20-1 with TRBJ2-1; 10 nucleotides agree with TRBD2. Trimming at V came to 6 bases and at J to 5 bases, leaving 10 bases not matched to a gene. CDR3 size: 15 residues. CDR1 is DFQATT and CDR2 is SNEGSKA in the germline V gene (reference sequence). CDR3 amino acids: CSAQERTSGNNEQFF. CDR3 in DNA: TGCAGTGCCCAAGAGCGGACTAGCGGAAACAATGAGCAGTTCTTC.

CDR3 in amino acids: CASSLDLAGTQYF. CDR3 sequence (DNA): TGTGCCAGCAGCTTAGATCTGGCTGGAACGCAGTATTTT. This chain connects TRBV11-2 to TRBJ2-3, with D unresolved. The CDR3 consists of 13 residues. The V end lost 0 bases, the J end lost 9 bases, and 10 bases lay between the germline ends. The germline V gene encodes CDR1 SGHAT and CDR2 FQNNGV.

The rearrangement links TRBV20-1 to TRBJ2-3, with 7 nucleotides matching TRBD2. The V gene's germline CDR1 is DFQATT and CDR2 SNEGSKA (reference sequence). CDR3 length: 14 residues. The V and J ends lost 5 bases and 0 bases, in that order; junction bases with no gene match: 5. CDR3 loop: CSAPKRGSTDTQYF. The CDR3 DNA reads TGCAGTGCTCCGAAGCGGGGAAGCACAGATACGCAGTATTTT.

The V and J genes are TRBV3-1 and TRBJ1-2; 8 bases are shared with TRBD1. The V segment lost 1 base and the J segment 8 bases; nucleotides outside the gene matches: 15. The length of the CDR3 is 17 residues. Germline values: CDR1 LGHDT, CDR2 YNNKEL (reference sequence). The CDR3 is CASSQGIFSGGAEGYTF. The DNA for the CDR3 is TGTGCCAGCAGCCAAGGCATTTTCTCAGGGGGCGCGGAAGGCTACACCTTC.

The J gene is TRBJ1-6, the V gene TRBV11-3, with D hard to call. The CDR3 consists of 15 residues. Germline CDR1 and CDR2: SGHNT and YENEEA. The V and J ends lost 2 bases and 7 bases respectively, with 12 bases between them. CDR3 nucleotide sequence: TGTGCCAGCAGCTTAATGGACGGTCTGAATTCACCCCTCCACTTT. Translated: CASSLMDGLNSPLHF.

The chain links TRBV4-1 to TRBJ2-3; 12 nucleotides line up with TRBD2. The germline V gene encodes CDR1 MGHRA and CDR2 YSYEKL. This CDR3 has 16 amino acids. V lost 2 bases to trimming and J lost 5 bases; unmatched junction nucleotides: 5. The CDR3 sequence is CASSQWGLAGGDTQYF. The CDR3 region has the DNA TGCGCCAGCAGCCAATGGGGACTAGCGGGCGGAGATACGCAGTATTTT.

The CDR3 protein is CSVESGTRETQYF. The DNA of the CDR3 is TGCAGCGTTGAATCTGGGACAAGGGAGACCCAGTACTTC. The gene calls are TRBV29-1 and TRBJ2-5, with D tentatively TRBD1 (6 bases). Germline V CDR1 and CDR2: SQVTM, ANQGSEA. This CDR3 is 13 amino acids long. The V and J ends lost 2 bases and 5 bases respectively, with 12 bases between them.

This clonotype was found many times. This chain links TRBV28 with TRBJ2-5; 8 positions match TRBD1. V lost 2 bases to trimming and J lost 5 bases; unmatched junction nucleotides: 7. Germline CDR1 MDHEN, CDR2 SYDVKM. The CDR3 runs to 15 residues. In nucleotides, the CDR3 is TGTGCCAGCAGTTTAAACAGGGGGTTGTACGAGACCCAGTACTTC. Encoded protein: CASSLNRGLYETQYF.

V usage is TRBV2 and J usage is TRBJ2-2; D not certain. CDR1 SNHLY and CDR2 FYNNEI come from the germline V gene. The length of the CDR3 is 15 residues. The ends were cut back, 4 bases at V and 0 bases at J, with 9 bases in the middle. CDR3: CASSVNSPNTGELFF. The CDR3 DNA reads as TGTGCCAGCAGTGTAAACAGTCCGAACACCGGGGAGCTGTTTTTT.

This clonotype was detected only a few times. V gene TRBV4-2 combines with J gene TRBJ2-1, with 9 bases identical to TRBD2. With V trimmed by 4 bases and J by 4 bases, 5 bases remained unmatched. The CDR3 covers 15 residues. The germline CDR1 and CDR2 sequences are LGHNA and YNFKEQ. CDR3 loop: CASSRDSGRYNEQFF. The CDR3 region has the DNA TGTGCCAGCAGCCGGGATAGCGGGAGATACAATGAGCAGTTCTTC.

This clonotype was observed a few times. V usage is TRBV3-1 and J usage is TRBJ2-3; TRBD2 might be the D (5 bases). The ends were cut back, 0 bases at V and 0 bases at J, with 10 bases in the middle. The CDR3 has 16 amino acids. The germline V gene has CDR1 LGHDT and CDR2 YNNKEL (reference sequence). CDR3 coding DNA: TGTGCCAGCAGCCAAGAGGCTCGGGGAAGCACAGATACGCAGTATTTT. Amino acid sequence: CASSQEARGSTDTQYF.

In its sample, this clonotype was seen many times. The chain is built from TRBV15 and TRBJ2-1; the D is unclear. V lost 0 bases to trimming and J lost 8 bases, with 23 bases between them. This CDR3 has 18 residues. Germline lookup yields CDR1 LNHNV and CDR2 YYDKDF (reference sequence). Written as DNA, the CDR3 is TGTGCCACCAGCAGAGATGGGTCACCCCCTCAAACCCCCGATGAGCAGTTCTTC. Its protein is CATSRDGSPPQTPDEQFF.

CDR3 region: CASSFNGGHSGANVLTF. Written as DNA, the CDR3 is TGTGCCAGCAGTTTTAACGGCGGCCACTCTGGGGCCAACGTCCTGACTTTC. The chain uses TRBV27 and TRBJ2-6; no firm D call. Deletions cut 3 bases from V and 0 bases from J, with 12 bases between. The germline CDR1 and CDR2 sequences are MNHEY and SMNVEV (reference sequence). This CDR3 contains 17 residues.

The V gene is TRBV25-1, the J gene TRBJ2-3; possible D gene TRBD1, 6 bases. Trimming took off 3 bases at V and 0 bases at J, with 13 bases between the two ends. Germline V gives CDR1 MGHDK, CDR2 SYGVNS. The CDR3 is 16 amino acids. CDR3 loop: CASSDPGQPSTDTQYF. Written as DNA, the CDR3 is TGTGCCAGCAGTGACCCCGGACAGCCTAGCACAGATACGCAGTATTTT.

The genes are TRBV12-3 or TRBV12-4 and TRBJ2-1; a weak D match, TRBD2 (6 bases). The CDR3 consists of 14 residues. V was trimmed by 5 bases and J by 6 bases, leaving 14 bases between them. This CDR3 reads CASSNSGLSNEQFF. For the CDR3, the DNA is TGTGCCAGCAGTAACTCGGGACTGTCCAATGAGCAGTTCTTC.

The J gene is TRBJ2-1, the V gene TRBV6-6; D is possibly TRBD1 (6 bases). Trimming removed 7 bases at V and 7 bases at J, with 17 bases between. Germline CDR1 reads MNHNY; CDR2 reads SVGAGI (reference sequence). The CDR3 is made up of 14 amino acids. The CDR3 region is CASKKGDQRNEQFF. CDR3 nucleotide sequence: TGTGCCAGCAAGAAGGGGGACCAAAGGAATGAGCAGTTCTTC.

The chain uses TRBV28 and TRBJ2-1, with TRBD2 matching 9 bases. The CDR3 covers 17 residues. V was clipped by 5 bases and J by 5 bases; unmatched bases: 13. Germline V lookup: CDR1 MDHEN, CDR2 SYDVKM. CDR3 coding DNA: TGTGCCAGCAGTCCCGGGACTAGCAGACGCTTTGACAATGAGCAGTTCTTC. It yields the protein CASSPGTSRRFDNEQFF.

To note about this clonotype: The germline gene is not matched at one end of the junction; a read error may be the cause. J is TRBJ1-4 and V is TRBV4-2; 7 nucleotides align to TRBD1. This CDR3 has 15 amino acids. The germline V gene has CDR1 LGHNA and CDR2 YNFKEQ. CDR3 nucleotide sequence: TGTGCCAGCAGCCACCACAGGGGAACTAATGGAAAACTGTTTTTT. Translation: CASSHHRGTNGKLFF.

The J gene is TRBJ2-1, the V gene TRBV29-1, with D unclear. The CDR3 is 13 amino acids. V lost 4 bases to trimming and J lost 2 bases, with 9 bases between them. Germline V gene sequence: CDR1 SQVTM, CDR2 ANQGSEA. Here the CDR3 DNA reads TGCAGCGTTGGAGACACCACCTACAATGAGCAGTTCTTC. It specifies CSVGDTTYNEQFF.

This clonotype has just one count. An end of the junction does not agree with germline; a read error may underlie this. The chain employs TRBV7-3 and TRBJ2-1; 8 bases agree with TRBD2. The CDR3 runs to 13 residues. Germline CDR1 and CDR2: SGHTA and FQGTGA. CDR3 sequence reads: CASSSGSYNGQFF. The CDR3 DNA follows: TGTGCCAGCAGCAGCGGGAGTTACAATGGGCAGTTCTTC.

This CDR3 is CASSQDTSLKQYF. DNA of the CDR3: TGTGCCAGCAGCCAAGACACTAGCTTGAAGCAGTACTTC. This chain joins TRBV3-1 and TRBJ2-7, with a weak D call TRBD2 (6 bases). The CDR3 spans 13 residues. Germline V gives CDR1 LGHDT, CDR2 YNNKEL (reference sequence). The V and J ends lost 0 bases and 8 bases respectively, with 11 bases between them.